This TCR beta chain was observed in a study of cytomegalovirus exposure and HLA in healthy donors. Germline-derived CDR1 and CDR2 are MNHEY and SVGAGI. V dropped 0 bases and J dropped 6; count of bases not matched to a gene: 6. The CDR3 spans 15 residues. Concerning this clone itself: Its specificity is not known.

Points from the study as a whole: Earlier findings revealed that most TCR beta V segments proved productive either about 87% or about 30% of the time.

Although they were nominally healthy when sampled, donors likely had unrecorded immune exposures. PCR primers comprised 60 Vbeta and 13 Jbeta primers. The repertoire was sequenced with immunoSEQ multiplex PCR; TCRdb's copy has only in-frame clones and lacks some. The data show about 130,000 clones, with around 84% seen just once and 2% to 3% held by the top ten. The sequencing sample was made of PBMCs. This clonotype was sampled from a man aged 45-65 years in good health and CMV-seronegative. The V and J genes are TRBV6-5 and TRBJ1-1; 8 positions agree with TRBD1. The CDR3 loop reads CASSYSRQGRPEAFF. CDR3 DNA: TGTGCCAGCAGTTACTCGAGACAGGGGAGACCTGAAGCTTTCTTT.